These 5 T cell receptor beta chains were all obtained from the same sample, sequenced in a study of blood T cell repertoires in COVID-19. Method: immunoSEQ multiplex PCR; TCRdb's copy keeps in-frame clones and lacks some. The profile shows 230,000 or so clones, about 85% of them singletons. Sequencing was done on a sample of PBMCs or T cells enriched from blood (not recorded which). The receptors come from a woman aged 25 to 39 who had recovered from COVID-19.

The V call is TRBV6-5, the J call TRBJ1-2; D possibly corresponds to TRBD1 (5 bases). V was shortened by 6 bases and J by 4 bases, with 15 bases between the two germline ends. Germline V gene data show CDR1 as MNHEY and CDR2 as SVGAGI. This CDR3 is 14 amino acids long. The CDR3 region is CASSADRVPYGYTF. CDR3 in DNA: TGTGCCAGCAGCGCCGACAGAGTCCCCTATGGCTACACCTTC.

The V and J genes are TRBV7-9 and TRBJ1-4; no reliable D call. The ends were cut back, 5 bases at V and 8 bases at J, with 18 bases in the middle. Germline V lookup: CDR1 SEHNR, CDR2 FQNEAQ (reference sequence). This CDR3 has 15 amino acids. The CDR3 nucleotides are TGTGCCAGCAGCCAGCCCCCTCCGGGAGGAGAAAAACTGTTTTTT. Protein sequence: CASSQPPPGGEKLFF.

The chain recombines TRBV4-1 with TRBJ1-2, with D tentatively TRBD1 (6 bases). The germline V gene encodes CDR1 MGHRA and CDR2 YSYEKL. Trimming removed 0 bases at V and 6 bases at J, with 17 bases between. The CDR3 loop spans 16 amino acids. CDR3 sequence: CASSQDRDTLPNGYTF. CDR3 bases: TGCGCCAGCAGCCAAGATCGGGACACCCTCCCCAATGGCTACACCTTC.

The V call is TRBV7-3, the J call TRBJ2-3; tentatively, D is TRBD1 (5 bases). Germline V CDR1 and CDR2: SGHTA, FQGTGA. Trimming left V 5 bases short and J 4 bases short, with 16 bases between. The CDR3 has 15 residues. The CDR3 is CASSVGLGDADTQYF. CDR3 bases: TGTGCCAGCAGCGTGGGGCTGGGTGACGCAGATACGCAGTATTTT. Full variable domain (remainder filled in from reference TRBV7-3 and TRBJ2-3): GAGVSQTPSNKVTEKGKYVELRCDPISGHTALYWYRQSLGQGPEFLIYFQGTGAADDSGLPNDRFFAVRPEGSVSTLKIQRTERGDSAVYLCASSVGLGDADTQYFGPGTRLTVL.

V usage is TRBV4-1 and J usage is TRBJ2-3; 12 bases line up with TRBD2. V was clipped by 1 base and J by 6 bases; unmatched bases: 5. This CDR3 region has 16 residues. Germline CDR1 is MGHRA and CDR2 is YSYEKL. CDR3 in amino acids: CASSQASSGGADTQYF. The CDR3 region has the DNA TGCGCCAGCAGCCAAGCCTCTAGCGGGGGGGCCGATACGCAGTATTTT.